These T cell receptor beta chains were read from a single sample in a study of T cell changes during pregnancy in multiple sclerosis. Repertoires were generated with immunoSEQ multiplex PCR, while TCRdb's copy carries only in-frame clones and drops some. The data hold about 73,000 clones, with 92% observed a single time. The source material was peripheral blood, sampled in the third trimester of pregnancy. Receptors originate from a female donor in good health, enrolled as a control in a pregnancy study. Both conserved end residues are part of each CDR3. D genes are given only for firm matches. Size is omitted from some rows. Given values are once, few, many or a class for expanded clones.

V,size,D,J,DNA,CDR3
TRBV10-2,once,TRBD1,TRBJ1-4,TGCGCCAGCAGTGAGTCAGGGGGCGAGGAAAAACTGTTTTTT,CASSESGGEEKLFF
TRBV28,few,-,TRBJ1-1,TGTGCCAGCAGTCCCAATCCCGGGAGTCTGAACACTGAAGCTTTCTTT,CASSPNPGSLNTEAFF
TRBV2,-,-,TRBJ2-3,TGTGCCAGCCCGAAGCTAGGCGACACAGATACGCAGTATTTT,CASPKLGDTDTQYF
TRBV19,once,-,TRBJ2-7,TGTGCCAGTATTCCTCCCGGACACCTCTACGAGCAGTACTTC,CASIPPGHLYEQYF
TRBV19,once,TRBD2,TRBJ2-7,TGTGCCAGTAGCGTCAGCGGGAAGAGCTCCTACGAGCAGTACTTC,CASSVSGKSSYEQYF
TRBV4-3,-,TRBD2,TRBJ2-5,TGCGCCAGCAGCCAAGATCTACCTAGCGGAGGCCAAGAGACCCAGTACTTC,CASSQDLPSGGQETQYF
TRBV2,once,TRBD2,TRBJ2-7,TGTGCCAGCAGGGGACTAGCGGGTGTCCTTGGAGGTGGCGAGCAGTACTTC,CASRGLAGVLGGGEQYF
TRBV13,-,TRBD1,TRBJ2-7,TGTGCCAGCAGCGTCCTACAGGGGAGCTCCTACGAGCAGTACTTC,CASSVLQGSSYEQYF
TRBV28,-,TRBD1,TRBJ2-1,TGTGCCAGCAGTTTAACCTCCAGGGGGTTGAATGAGCAGTTCTTC,CASSLTSRGLNEQFF
TRBV27,-,TRBD1,TRBJ1-6,TGTGCCAGCAGTTTAGGGACAGGGGGGTCCTGGAATTCACCCCTCCACTTT,CASSLGTGGSWNSPLHF
TRBV6-5,-,-,TRBJ1-2,TGTGCCAGCAGTTACAGGGGTGGCTACACCTTC,CASSYRGGYTF
TRBV4-3,-,-,TRBJ1-3,TGCGCCAGCAGCCCCGGGGCGGGATCCGGAAACACCATATATTTT,CASSPGAGSGNTIYF
TRBV18,once,TRBD1,TRBJ1-1,TGTGCCAGCTCACCACCCCGGGACAGGGGTAAAGCTTTCTTT,CASSPPRDRGKAFF
TRBV25-1,-,-,TRBJ1-4,TGTGCCAGCAGTGATTCAGGGAGGGGCCCAACTAATGAAAAACTGTTTTTT,CASSDSGRGPTNEKLFF
TRBV5-1,-,TRBD2,TRBJ2-3,TGCGCCAGCAGCACCCAGCGGGGGGGCTCAGATACGCAGTATTTT,CASSTQRGGSDTQYF
TRBV6-1,-,-,TRBJ2-2,TGTGCCAGCAGTTATACAGGAAACACCGGGGAGCTGTTTTTT,CASSYTGNTGELFF
TRBV2,-,-,TRBJ1-3,TGTGCCAGCAGTGAACGGATTCGGAGTTCCTCTGGAAACACCATATATTTT,CASSERIRSSSGNTIYF
TRBV14,-,-,TRBJ1-4,TGTGCCAGCAGCTCCCCCGGGTTAACTAATGAAAAACTGTTTTTT,CASSSPGLTNEKLFF
TRBV7-9,-,-,TRBJ1-1,TGTGCCAGCAGCGAAGGACAGTTCAACACTGAAGCTTTCTTT,CASSEGQFNTEAFF
TRBV2,-,TRBD1,TRBJ1-2,TGTGCCAGCAGTGGGCTCGGGACAGGGGAAGATTATGGCTACACCTTC,CASSGLGTGEDYGYTF
TRBV7-9,-,-,TRBJ2-7,TGTGCCAGCAGCTTAGCCCATGGGGGCGGCTACGAGCAGTACTTC,CASSLAHGGGYEQYF
TRBV15,-,-,TRBJ2-4,TGTGCCACCAGCAGCCACAGGGAAAACATTCAGTACTTC,CATSSHRENIQYF